Listed below are T cell receptor beta chains from one sample, sequenced in a study of blood T cell repertoires in COVID-19. Here immunoSEQ multiplex PCR was the method, and the copy in TCRdb shows in-frame clones only, minus some. The sample has 350,000 to 400,000 clones; approximately 92% are singletons. Sequencing was performed on PBMCs or T cells enriched from blood (not recorded which). The receptors derive from a man younger than 30 who had recovered from COVID-19. Each CDR3 is given with its conserved first and last residue. The order of the fields is CDR3 protein, CDR3 DNA, clone size, D gene, J gene, V gene. The D gene is left open where the match is weak. Only some rows state a clone size, as once, few, many or a class for expanded clones.

cdr3_aa: CASSGIQGAGGTEAFF
cdr3_nt: TGTGCCAGCAGCGGGATACAGGGGGCGGGAGGCACTGAAGCTTTCTTT
clone_size: -
d_call: TRBD1
j_call: TRBJ1-1
v_call: TRBV9

cdr3_aa: CASGGLGSLHF
cdr3_nt: TGTGCCAGCGGGGGCCTTGGCTCCCTCCACTTT
clone_size: -
d_call: -
j_call: TRBJ1-6
v_call: TRBV12-3/TRBV12-4

cdr3_aa: CASSPHFGDRVRGEQYF
cdr3_nt: TGCGCCAGCAGCCCACATTTTGGGGACAGGGTACGGGGCGAGCAGTACTTC
clone_size: -
d_call: TRBD1
j_call: TRBJ2-7
v_call: TRBV4-3

cdr3_aa: CASSPHLRDRGGEAFF
cdr3_nt: TGTGCCAGCAGTCCCCATCTACGGGACAGGGGAGGTGAAGCTTTCTTT
clone_size: -
d_call: TRBD1
j_call: TRBJ1-1
v_call: TRBV27

cdr3_aa: CASRRLLRETQYF
cdr3_nt: TGTGCCAGCAGACGACTCCTTCGGGAGACCCAGTACTTC
clone_size: once
d_call: -
j_call: TRBJ2-5
v_call: TRBV12-3/TRBV12-4

cdr3_aa: CASSQGQVGYTF
cdr3_nt: TGTGCCAGCAGCCAAGGTCAGGTTGGCTACACCTTC
clone_size: -
d_call: -
j_call: TRBJ1-2
v_call: TRBV3-1/TRBV3-2

cdr3_aa: CASPPSGIAESEAFF
cdr3_nt: TGTGCCAGCCCGCCTTCCGGGATCGCGGAGAGTGAAGCTTTCTTT
clone_size: once
d_call: -
j_call: TRBJ1-1
v_call: TRBV28

cdr3_aa: CASSEAGYRPNTEAFF
cdr3_nt: TGTGCCAGCAGTGAAGCGGGTTACAGGCCGAACACTGAAGCTTTCTTT
clone_size: -
d_call: -
j_call: TRBJ1-1
v_call: TRBV6-1

cdr3_aa: CAIRSGDAGNTIYF
cdr3_nt: TGTGCCATCAGGTCAGGGGACGCTGGAAACACCATATATTTT
clone_size: -
d_call: -
j_call: TRBJ1-3
v_call: TRBV10-3

cdr3_aa: CASSLELAGANEQFF
cdr3_nt: TGTGCCAGCAGCTTAGAACTAGCGGGAGCCAATGAGCAGTTCTTC
clone_size: -
d_call: TRBD2
j_call: TRBJ2-1
v_call: TRBV7-3

cdr3_aa: CASSSTSGYQETQYF
cdr3_nt: TGTGCCAGCAGCTCCACTAGCGGGTACCAAGAGACCCAGTACTTC
clone_size: -
d_call: TRBD2
j_call: TRBJ2-5
v_call: TRBV5-5

cdr3_aa: CASSAGGYEQYF
cdr3_nt: TGTGCCAGTAGTGCCGGGGGCTACGAGCAGTACTTC
clone_size: few
d_call: -
j_call: TRBJ2-7
v_call: TRBV19

cdr3_aa: CASSPDRGPYYGYTF
cdr3_nt: TGTGCCAGCTCACCCGACAGGGGGCCCTACTATGGCTACACCTTC
clone_size: -
d_call: TRBD1
j_call: TRBJ1-2
v_call: TRBV18

cdr3_aa: CASMGGGQPQHF
cdr3_nt: TGTGCCAGCATGGGAGGGGGTCAGCCCCAGCATTTT
clone_size: -
d_call: -
j_call: TRBJ1-5
v_call: TRBV27

cdr3_aa: CASSPRDRDYGYTF
cdr3_nt: TGTGCCAGCAGCCCCCGGGACAGAGACTATGGCTACACCTTC
clone_size: -
d_call: TRBD1
j_call: TRBJ1-2
v_call: TRBV9

cdr3_aa: CASSLFSGSGVEETQYF
cdr3_nt: TGTGCCAGCAGCTTGTTTAGTGGTAGCGGGGTGGAGGAGACCCAGTACTTC
clone_size: -
d_call: TRBD2
j_call: TRBJ2-5
v_call: TRBV11-2

cdr3_aa: CSASARDRGELFF
cdr3_nt: TGCAGTGCTAGTGCGAGGGACAGGGGGGAGCTGTTTTTT
clone_size: -
d_call: TRBD1
j_call: TRBJ2-2
v_call: TRBV20-1

cdr3_aa: CASSPAVDRNYGYTF
cdr3_nt: TGTGCCAGCAGTCCTGCTGTTGACAGGAACTATGGCTACACCTTC
clone_size: -
d_call: -
j_call: TRBJ1-2
v_call: TRBV6-5

cdr3_aa: CASSQTGSIQPQHF
cdr3_nt: TGCGCCAGCAGCCAGACAGGGAGCATCCAGCCCCAGCATTTT
clone_size: -
d_call: TRBD1
j_call: TRBJ1-5
v_call: TRBV4-1

cdr3_aa: CASSVGSTDREQYF
cdr3_nt: TGTGCCAGCAGCGTAGGATCGACAGACCGCGAGCAGTACTTC
clone_size: -
d_call: -
j_call: TRBJ2-7
v_call: TRBV9

cdr3_aa: CATSDLCSTGELFF
cdr3_nt: TGTGCCACCAGTGATTTGTGCAGCACCGGGGAGCTGTTTTTT
clone_size: -
d_call: -
j_call: TRBJ2-2
v_call: TRBV24-1

cdr3_aa: CASSPRDRVGRETQYF
cdr3_nt: TGTGCCAGCAGCCCCCGGGACAGGGTGGGGCGGGAGACCCAGTACTTC
clone_size: once
d_call: TRBD1
j_call: TRBJ2-5
v_call: TRBV3-1/TRBV3-2

cdr3_aa: CASSLWGADTQYF
cdr3_nt: TGTGCCAGCAGTCTGTGGGGGGCAGATACGCAGTATTTT
clone_size: -
d_call: -
j_call: TRBJ2-3
v_call: TRBV12-3/TRBV12-4

cdr3_aa: CASSLAKSGGPTEAFF
cdr3_nt: TGTGCCAGCAGCTTGGCCAAGTCAGGGGGTCCGACTGAAGCTTTCTTT
clone_size: -
d_call: TRBD1
j_call: TRBJ1-1
v_call: TRBV5-4

cdr3_aa: CASSAEPGHGYEQYF
cdr3_nt: TGTGCCAGCAGTGCCGAACCGGGACACGGCTACGAGCAGTACTTC
clone_size: -
d_call: -
j_call: TRBJ2-7
v_call: TRBV6-4

cdr3_aa: CASSHSRNSGNTIYF
cdr3_nt: TGTGCCAGCAGTCACAGCCGAAACTCTGGAAACACCATATATTTT
clone_size: -
d_call: -
j_call: TRBJ1-3
v_call: TRBV7-9